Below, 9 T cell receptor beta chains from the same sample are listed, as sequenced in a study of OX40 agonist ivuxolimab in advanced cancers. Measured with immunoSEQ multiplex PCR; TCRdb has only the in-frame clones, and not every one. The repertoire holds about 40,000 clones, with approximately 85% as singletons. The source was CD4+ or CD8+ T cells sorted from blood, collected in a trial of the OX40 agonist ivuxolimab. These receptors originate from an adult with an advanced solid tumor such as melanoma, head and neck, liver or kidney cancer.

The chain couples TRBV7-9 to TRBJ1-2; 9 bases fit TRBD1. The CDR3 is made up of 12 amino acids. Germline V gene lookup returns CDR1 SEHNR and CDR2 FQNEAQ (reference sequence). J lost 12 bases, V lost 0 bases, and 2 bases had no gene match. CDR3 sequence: CASSLAGQGDTF. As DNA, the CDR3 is TGTGCCAGCAGCTTAGCGGGACAGGGCGACACCTTC.

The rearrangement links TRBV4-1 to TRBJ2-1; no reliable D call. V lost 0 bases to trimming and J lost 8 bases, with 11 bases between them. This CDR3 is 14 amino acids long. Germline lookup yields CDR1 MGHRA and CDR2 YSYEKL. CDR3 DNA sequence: TGCGCCAGCAGCCAAGAGCCGAATCCGGATGAGCAGTTCTTC. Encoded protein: CASSQEPNPDEQFF.

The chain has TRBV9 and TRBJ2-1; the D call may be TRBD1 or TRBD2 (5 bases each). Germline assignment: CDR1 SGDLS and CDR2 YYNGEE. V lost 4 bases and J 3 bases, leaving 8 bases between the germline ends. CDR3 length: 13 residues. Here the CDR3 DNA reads TGTGCCAGCAGCAGGGGAGACTACAATGAGCAGTTCTTC. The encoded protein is CASSRGDYNEQFF.

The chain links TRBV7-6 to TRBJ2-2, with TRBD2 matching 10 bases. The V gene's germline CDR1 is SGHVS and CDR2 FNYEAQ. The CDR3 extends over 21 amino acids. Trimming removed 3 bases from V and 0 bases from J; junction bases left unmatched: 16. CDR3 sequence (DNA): TGTGCCAGCAGCTTGAGTCTTGCTAGCGGGAGTTATGACGCGAACACCGGGGAGCTGTTTTTT. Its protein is CASSLSLASGSYDANTGELFF.

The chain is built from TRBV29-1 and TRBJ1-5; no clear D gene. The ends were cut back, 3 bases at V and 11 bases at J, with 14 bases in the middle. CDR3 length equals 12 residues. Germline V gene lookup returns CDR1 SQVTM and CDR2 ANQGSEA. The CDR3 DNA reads TGCAGCGTTGAGGACGGTCTGATGGCCCAGCATTTT. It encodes CSVEDGLMAQHF.

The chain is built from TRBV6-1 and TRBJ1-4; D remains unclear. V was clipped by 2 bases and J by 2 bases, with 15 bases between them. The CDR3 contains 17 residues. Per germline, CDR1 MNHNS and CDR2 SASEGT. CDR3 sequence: CASSELVIGITNEKLFF. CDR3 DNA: TGTGCCAGCAGTGAATTGGTGATCGGGATTACTAATGAAAAACTGTTTTTT.

CDR3 amino acids: CASSSLGLNSNYGYTF. As DNA, the CDR3 is TGCGCCAGCAGCAGTCTTGGGCTGAACTCGAACTATGGCTACACCTTC. This chain uses TRBV4-3 with TRBJ1-2; D is undetermined. V was shortened by 5 bases and J by 2 bases, with 18 bases between the two germline ends. The CDR3 totals 16 residues. Germline-derived CDR1 and CDR2 are LGHNA and YSLEER.

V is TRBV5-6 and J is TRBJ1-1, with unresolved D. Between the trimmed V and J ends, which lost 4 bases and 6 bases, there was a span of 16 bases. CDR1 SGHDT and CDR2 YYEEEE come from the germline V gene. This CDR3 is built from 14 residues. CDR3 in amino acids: CASSPPGGKAEAFF. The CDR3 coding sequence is TGTGCCAGCAGCCCTCCGGGAGGCAAGGCTGAAGCTTTCTTT.

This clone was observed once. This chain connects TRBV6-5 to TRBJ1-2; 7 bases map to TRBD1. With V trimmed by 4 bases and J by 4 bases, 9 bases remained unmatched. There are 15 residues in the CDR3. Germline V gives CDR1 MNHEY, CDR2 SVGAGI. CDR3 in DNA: TGTGCCAGCAGTTCAGGACAGGACCTCTTCTATGGCTACACCTTC. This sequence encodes CASSSGQDLFYGYTF.